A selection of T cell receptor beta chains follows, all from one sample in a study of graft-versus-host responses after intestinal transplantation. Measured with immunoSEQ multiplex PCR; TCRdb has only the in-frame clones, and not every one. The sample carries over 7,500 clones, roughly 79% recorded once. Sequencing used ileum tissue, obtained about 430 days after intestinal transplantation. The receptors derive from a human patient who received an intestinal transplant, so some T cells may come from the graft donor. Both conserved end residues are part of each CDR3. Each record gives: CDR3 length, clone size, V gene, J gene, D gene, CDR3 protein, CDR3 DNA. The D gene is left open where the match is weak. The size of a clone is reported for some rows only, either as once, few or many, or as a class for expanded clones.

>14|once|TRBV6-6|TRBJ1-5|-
CASSRTVSNQPQHF
TGTGCCAGCAGCCGTACTGTGAGCAATCAGCCCCAGCATTTT
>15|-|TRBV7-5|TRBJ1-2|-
CASSLGQGRSYGYTF
TGTGCCAGCAGCCTAGGACAGGGACGTAGCTATGGCTACACCTTC
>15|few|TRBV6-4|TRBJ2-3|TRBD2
CASSETSGGTDTQYF
TGTGCCAGCAGTGAGACTAGCGGGGGCACAGATACGCAGTATTTT
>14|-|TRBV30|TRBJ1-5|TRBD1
CAWSGGTGGQPQHF
TGTGCCTGGAGTGGGGGGACAGGGGGGCAGCCCCAGCATTTT
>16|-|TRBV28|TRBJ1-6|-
CASTFTGSSYNSPLHF
TGTGCCAGCACCTTCACAGGTAGCTCCTATAATTCACCCCTCCACTTT
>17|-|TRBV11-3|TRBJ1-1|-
CASSLARVAGDNTEAFF
TGTGCCAGCAGCTTAGCGCGAGTGGCGGGGGATAACACTGAAGCTTTCTTT
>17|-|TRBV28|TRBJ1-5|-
CASSLPKEGVWVRPQHF
TGTGCCAGCAGTTTACCTAAGGAGGGTGTGTGGGTTCGGCCCCAGCATTTT
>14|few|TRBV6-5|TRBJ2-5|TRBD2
CASSPTGGRETQYF
TGTGCCAGCAGCCCCACGGGGGGGCGAGAGACCCAGTACTTC
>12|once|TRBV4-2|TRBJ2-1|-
CASSQANNEQFF
TGTGCCAGCAGCCAAGCTAACAATGAGCAGTTCTTC
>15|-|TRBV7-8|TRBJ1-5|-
CASSFDRMSNQPQHF
TGTGCCAGCAGCTTTGACCGGATGAGCAATCAGCCCCAGCATTTT
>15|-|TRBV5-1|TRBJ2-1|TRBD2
CASSPLRAGENEQFF
TGCGCCAGCAGCCCCCTCCGGGCGGGGGAAAATGAGCAGTTCTTC
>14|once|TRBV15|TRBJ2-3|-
CATSNRVGTDTQYF
TGTGCCACCAGCAACAGGGTGGGAACAGATACGCAGTATTTT
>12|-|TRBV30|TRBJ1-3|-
CAWTGSGNTIYF
TGTGCCTGGACAGGGTCGGGCAACACCATATATTTT
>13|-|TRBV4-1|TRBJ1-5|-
CASSQTPNQPQHF
TGCGCCAGCAGCCAGACCCCAAATCAGCCCCAGCATTTT
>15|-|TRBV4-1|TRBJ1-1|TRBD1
CASSQGDRHRTEAFF
TGCGCCAGCAGCCAAGGGGACAGACACCGGACTGAAGCTTTCTTT
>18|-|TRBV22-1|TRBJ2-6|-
CPGSIGRSEQSRANVLTF
TGTCCTGGGAGCATTGGTCGAAGCGAACAAAGTCGGGCCAACGTCCTGACTTTC
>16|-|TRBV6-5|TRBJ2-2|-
CASSLLANANTGELFF
TGTGCCAGCAGTTTACTAGCCAACGCGAACACCGGGGAGCTGTTTTTT
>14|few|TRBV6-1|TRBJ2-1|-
CASRPGSSYNEQFF
TGTGCCAGCAGACCCGGAAGCTCCTACAATGAGCAGTTCTTC
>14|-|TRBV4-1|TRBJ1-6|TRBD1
CASSQHRGNSPLHF
TGCGCCAGCAGCCAACACAGGGGAAATTCACCCCTCCACTTT
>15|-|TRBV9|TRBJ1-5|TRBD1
CASYEGGKGNQPQHF
TGTGCCAGCTATGAAGGGGGCAAGGGCAATCAGCCCCAGCATTTT
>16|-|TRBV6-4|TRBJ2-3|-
CASSDAAGAVTDTQYF
TGTGCCAGCAGTGACGCCGCAGGGGCGGTCACAGATACGCAGTATTTT
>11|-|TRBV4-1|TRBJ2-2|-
CASSLSGELFF
TGCGCCAGCAGCCTCAGCGGGGAGCTGTTTTTT
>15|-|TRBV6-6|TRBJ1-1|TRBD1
CASSYTTGTGTEAFF
TGTGCCAGCAGCTACACAACCGGGACAGGGACTGAAGCTTTCTTT
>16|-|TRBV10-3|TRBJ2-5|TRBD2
CAISESGGGAMETQYF
TGTGCCATCAGTGAGTCGGGCGGGGGGGCAATGGAGACCCAGTACTTC
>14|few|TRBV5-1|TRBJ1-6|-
CASSLDAINSPLHF
TGCGCCAGCAGCTTGGACGCGATTAATTCACCCCTCCACTTT
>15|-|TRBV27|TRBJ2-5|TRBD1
CASSLGRGLGKTQYF
TGTGCCAGCAGTTTAGGCAGGGGGCTAGGAAAGACCCAGTACTTC
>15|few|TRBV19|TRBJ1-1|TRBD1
CASIPGQGAQTEAFF
TGTGCCAGTATCCCGGGACAGGGGGCTCAGACTGAAGCTTTCTTT
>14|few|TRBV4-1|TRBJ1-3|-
CASSRRGPGNTIYF
TGCGCCAGCAGCCGAAGGGGACCTGGAAACACCATATATTTT
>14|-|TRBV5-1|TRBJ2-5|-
CASSEPTYGETQYF
TGCGCCAGCAGCGAACCAACATATGGGGAGACCCAGTACTTC
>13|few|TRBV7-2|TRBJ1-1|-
CASSPQPSTEAFF
TGTGCCAGCAGCCCCCAACCGAGCACTGAAGCTTTCTTT
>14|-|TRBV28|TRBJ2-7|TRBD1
CASRGTGTSYEQYF
TGTGCCAGCAGAGGGACAGGGACCAGCTACGAGCAGTACTTC
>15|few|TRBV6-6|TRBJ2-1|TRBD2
CASSYGTRPYNEQFF
TGTGCCAGCAGTTACGGGACTAGACCTTACAATGAGCAGTTCTTC
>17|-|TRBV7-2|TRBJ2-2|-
CASSLELRGLNTGELFF
TGTGCCAGCAGCTTAGAATTGAGAGGGCTTAACACCGGGGAGCTGTTTTTT
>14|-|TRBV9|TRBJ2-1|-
CASRGQSLYNEQFF
TGTGCCAGCAGAGGACAGAGCCTCTACAATGAGCAGTTCTTC
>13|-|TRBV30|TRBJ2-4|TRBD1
CAWGTGQGLTTYF
TGTGCCTGGGGAACGGGACAGGGTTTGACCACGTACTTC
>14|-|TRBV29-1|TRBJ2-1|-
CSAGLLGSYNEQFF
TGCAGCGCAGGACTGTTAGGCTCCTACAATGAGCAGTTCTTC
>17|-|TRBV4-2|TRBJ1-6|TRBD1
CASSQEGTGTGGSPLHF
TGTGCCAGCAGCCAAGAAGGTACTGGGACAGGGGGTTCACCCCTCCACTTT
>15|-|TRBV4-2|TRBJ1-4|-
CASSQDGRGPEKLFF
TGTGCCAGCAGCCAAGATGGCAGGGGTCCCGAAAAACTGTTTTTT
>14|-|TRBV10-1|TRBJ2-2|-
CASSEGRVTGELFF
TGCGCCAGCAGTGAGGGCAGGGTCACCGGGGAGCTGTTTTTT
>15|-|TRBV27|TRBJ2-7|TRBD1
CASSLSYRGPYEQYF
TGTGCCAGCAGTTTATCGTACAGGGGGCCCTACGAGCAGTACTTC
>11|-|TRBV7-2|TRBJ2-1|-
CASSFHNEQFF
TGTGCCAGCAGCTTCCACAATGAGCAGTTCTTC
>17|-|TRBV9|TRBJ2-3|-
CASSVDSVGASTDTQYF
TGTGCCAGCAGCGTAGATTCTGTGGGGGCGAGCACAGATACGCAGTATTTT
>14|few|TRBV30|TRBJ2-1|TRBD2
CAWVRTSAYNEQFF
TGTGCCTGGGTTCGGACTAGCGCCTACAATGAGCAGTTCTTC
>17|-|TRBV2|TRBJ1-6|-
CASSITVIRDKGSPLHF
TGTGCCAGCAGTATAACTGTCATCCGGGACAAAGGATCACCCCTCCACTTT